This record concerns one T cell receptor beta chain sequence. Its target antigen remains unknown. Qualities for individual bases were not recorded, and no much larger clone is one base off. These data come from a study of blood T cell repertoires in COVID-19 (dated by TCRdb to the early 2020s). About the investigation overall: Samples from collaborators originated in the United States, Italy and Spain and spanned both the acute and convalescent phases of COVID-19. The material from the prospective study consisted of cDNA or gDNA derived from T cells, B-cell-depleted T cells, or PBMCs. The dataset comprised deeply sampled blood TCRbeta repertoires from subjects exposed to, actively infected with, or recovered from COVID-19. The repertoires were made available in a free public database intended to serve as a resource for research on the immune response to SARS-CoV-2. The samples were drawn from two sources: the first 160 participants of the ongoing ImmuneRACE study, and fewer than 1,500 subjects contributed by 6 global collaborators. The sample metadata nearly always contained a de-identified subject ID, COVID-19 status, age in years and sex. Where HLA class I and class II types were available, the types were taken from metadata supplied by the sample provider, not from assay-based typing.

TCRbeta CDR3 regions were amplified from genomic DNA using the immunoSEQ Assay, a bias-controlled multiplex PCR. As for how the authors treated the data: Within the assay, amplification of reference gene primers was used to estimate how many nucleated cells each sample contained. To quantify the absolute abundance of each unique TCRbeta CDR3 rearrangement, sequence reads were collapsed and filtered. For each sample, productive Simpson clonality was calculated as the square root of Simpson's diversity index across productive rearrangements. TCRdb limited this immuneACCESS table to in-frame rearrangements with V and J called. A share of clones is missing; checked studies link under half to unresolved V genes, and the rest is unexplained. Clone size and the V and J calls come from that table; the DNA yielded D and trimming. For this sample the table gives approximately 250,000 clones, of which approximately 90% were detected only once. Less than 3.5% of the sample is taken by the ten largest.

General findings and caveats noted by the study authors: The amount of clinical and demographic metadata varied by source and participant and was provided uncurated.

In the prospective study, participants were about 18 to 95 years old, resided in about two dozen geographic areas of the United States, and were enrolled through a virtual design. In the prospective study, cohorts were assigned on the basis of participant-reported clinical history obtained from a screening survey and a study questionnaire. A participant counted as exposed if, within 2 weeks of entering the study, that participant had been in contact with someone who had a PCR-confirmed or clinician-diagnosed COVID-19 case. In the prospective study, whole blood, serum and a nasopharyngeal or oropharyngeal swab were collected from each participant by mobile phlebotomists. Participants in the prospective study had the option to provide additional blood draws and questionnaires over a 2-month period. Before DNA extraction, blood samples from the prospective study were shipped at room temperature or frozen.

Source material: PBMCs or T cells enriched from blood (not recorded which). The clonotype comes from a man between 35 and 55 years old who had been exposed to COVID-19.

The CDR3 amino acid sequence is: CASSEWGQVSQPQHF. The sequence in DNA is TGTGCCAGCAGTGAATGGGGACAGGTCAGCCAGCCCCAGCATTTT. This chain is built from TRBV2 and TRBJ1-5, and TRBD1 aligns with 8 junction nucleotides. For this chain, trimming is 2 bases at the V end and 7 bases at the J end, and the number of junction bases without a gene match is 7. Via the germline V gene, CDR1 is SNHLY and CDR2 FYNNEI. From its cysteine to its phenylalanine, the CDR3 spans 15 amino acids. Left in the record is the CDR3 DNA by itself, 45 bases read in frame from the first base.